This is a list of T cell receptor beta chains from one sample in a study of PD-1 blockade in classical Hodgkin lymphoma. Method: immunoSEQ multiplex PCR; TCRdb's copy keeps in-frame clones and lacks some. The sample has about 4,000 clones, roughly 70% seen once. The sequences come from peripheral blood mononuclear cells (PBMCs), collected at baseline. Every receptor here comes from a human donor with classical Hodgkin lymphoma. CDR3s include the opening cysteine and the closing phenylalanine or tryptophan. The order of the fields is J gene, V gene, clone size, D gene, CDR3 DNA, CDR3 protein. A D gene is named only where the DNA matches it firmly. Expanded clones get a size class; other rows say once, few or many, or leave the size out.

>TRBJ2-3|TRBV6-5|NA|NA
TGTGCCAGCAGTTACAAGGGCACAGATACGCAGTATTTT
CASSYKGTDTQYF
>TRBJ2-5|TRBV6-1|NA|TRBD1
TGTGCCAGCAGGACAGGGACGGGCCTGGGGGAGACCCAGTACTTC
CASRTGTGLGETQYF
>TRBJ2-1|TRBV19|NA|TRBD2
TGTGCCAGTAGCCCTGCGGGACTAGCAGACAATGAGCAGTTCTTC
CASSPAGLADNEQFF
>TRBJ2-7|TRBV13|few|TRBD1
TGTGCCAGCAGCATTAGACAGGGTGTCCACGAGCAGTACTTC
CASSIRQGVHEQYF
>TRBJ1-6|TRBV6-5|NA|NA
TGTGCCAGCAGTTCCCCTGAGGACTCACCCCTCCACTTT
CASSSPEDSPLHF
>TRBJ1-2|TRBV28|NA|NA
TGTGCCAGCAGTTTCGGGGGAAACTATGGCTACACCTTC
CASSFGGNYGYTF
>TRBJ2-3|TRBV27|NA|TRBD1
TGTGCCAGCAGTTTGGTGCAGGGGGCCGGAGATACGCAGTATTTT
CASSLVQGAGDTQYF
>TRBJ2-1|TRBV4-3|NA|NA
TGCGCCAGCAGCCTGGCCCTAGCAGGTGAGCAGTTCTTC
CASSLALAGEQFF
>TRBJ2-7|TRBV28|NA|TRBD1
TGTGCCAGCAGCACCGGGACAGGGTTTTACGAGCAGTACTTC
CASSTGTGFYEQYF
>TRBJ2-1|TRBV18|NA|NA
TGTGCCAGCTCACCATCTAGGACTTTCAATGAGCAGTTCTTC
CASSPSRTFNEQFF
>TRBJ1-1|TRBV28|medium-sized|NA
TGTGCCAGCAGACCGGGGGGGTCATACACTGAAGCTTTCTTT
CASRPGGSYTEAFF
>TRBJ2-7|TRBV9|large|NA
TGTGCCAGCAGCCCCGACGAACGGATCCCTTACGAGCAGTACTTC
CASSPDERIPYEQYF
>TRBJ1-2|TRBV7-8|NA|NA
TGTGCCAGCAGCTTAGGGGACATGGGGACTGGCTACACCTTC
CASSLGDMGTGYTF
>TRBJ2-1|TRBV7-9|NA|TRBD1
TGTGCCAGCAGTCACGGGACAGGGTCCTATAATGAGCAGTTCTTC
CASSHGTGSYNEQFF
>TRBJ2-3|TRBV19|NA|NA
TGTGCCAGTAGTCTAAACAGGCCAGATACGCAGTATTTT
CASSLNRPDTQYF
>TRBJ2-2|TRBV28|NA|NA
TGTGCCAGCAGTACGGGGTTAACCGGGGAGCTGTTTTTT
CASSTGLTGELFF
>TRBJ1-1|TRBV4-3|NA|NA
TGCGCCAGCAGCCAAGGCCGAACAGGCATGAACACTGAAGCTTTCTTT
CASSQGRTGMNTEAFF
>TRBJ1-5|TRBV19|NA|TRBD1
TGTGCCAGTAGTCAACAGGGGAGCAATCAGCCCCAGCATTTT
CASSQQGSNQPQHF
>TRBJ1-1|TRBV19|NA|NA
TGTGCCAGTAGAACCACAGGGAACACTGAAGCTTTCTTT
CASRTTGNTEAFF
>TRBJ2-5|TRBV7-9|NA|NA
TGTGCCAGCAGCTTAGTCGGCCTCGCGTACTTC
CASSLVGLAYF
>TRBJ2-7|TRBV7-2|NA|NA
TGTGCCAGCAGCTTTGGCGGGGCGGATTACGAGCAGTACTTC
CASSFGGADYEQYF
>TRBJ2-5|TRBV29-1|NA|TRBD2
TGCAGCGTTGCCGGGACTAGGAAAGAGACCCAGTACTTC
CSVAGTRKETQYF
>TRBJ2-3|TRBV7-3|NA|TRBD2
TGTGCCAGCAGTCCCGGTCCGGGACTAGCGGGAGAAAGTGATACGCAGTATTTT
CASSPGPGLAGESDTQYF
>TRBJ2-2|TRBV5-1|NA|TRBD2
TGCGCCAGCAGCTTGGGGGGACTAGCAGTTACGAACACCGGGGAGCTGTTTTTT
CASSLGGLAVTNTGELFF
>TRBJ2-5|TRBV28|NA|NA
TGTGCCAGCAGTTTAACCTGGAAAGAGACCCAGTACTTC
CASSLTWKETQYF
>TRBJ1-2|TRBV7-2|NA|NA
TGTGCCAGCAGCTTACGGGATCTTCGGGCTGGCTACACCTTC
CASSLRDLRAGYTF
>TRBJ2-3|TRBV14|NA|TRBD2
TGTGCCAGCAGCCAATTGACTAGCGGCGATACGCAGTATTTT
CASSQLTSGDTQYF